Sequencing of this TCR beta chain was carried out in a study of breast tumors, draining lymph nodes, adjacent tissues. Comment on this clonotype: Its antigen is as yet unknown. Mismatch with germline at one junction end may stem from a read error.

TCRdb independently ran MiXCR on the multiplex PCR reads; one entry per CDR3 protein. The top ten clones hold roughly 28% of a sample with 13,000 to 15,000 distinct CDR3 sequences, around 47% of them seen once. The CDR3 covers 11 residues. Germline V gives CDR1 SGHTA, CDR2 FQGNSA. Study results and limitations: Compared with lymph nodes, tumors were less diverse; compared with nontumor tissue, more. Findings are consistent with lymph node origin and intratumoral expansion of most tumor T cells.

Sequences were obtained from tumor-adjacent breast tissue. The sequence was collected from a female donor with breast cancer. Some clones in this sample may be carry-over from other donors' samples. The J gene is TRBJ1-4, the V gene TRBV7-2; D remains ambiguous. This CDR3 is CASSLGENLFF. CDR3 bases: TGTGCCAGCAGCTTAGGAGAAAACCTGTTTTTT.